This TCR beta chain came from a study of neurological immune-mediated disorders. Time point: longitudinal time-point 3. Trimming removed 4 bases at V and 0 bases at J, with 9 bases between. CDR1 is SQVTM and CDR2 is ANQGSEA in the germline V gene. The CDR3 covers 13 residues. A single record per CDR3 protein comes from TCRdb applying MiXCR to the 5' RACE reads. The data show approximately 89,000 distinct CDR3 sequences, 4.3% seen once. This clonotype has ten or more counts. The V gene is TRBV29-1, the J gene TRBJ1-1, with D uncertain. The receptor's source is an older woman with multiple sclerosis. Sequencing was performed on PBMCs. The CDR3 reads CSVGPALNTEAFF. CDR3 nucleotides: TGCAGCGTTGGTCCTGCCTTGAACACTGAAGCTTTCTTT. Supplemented by reference TRBV29-1 and TRBJ1-1, the full variable domain reads SAVISQKPSRDICQRGTSLTIQCQVDSQVTMMFWYRQQPGQSLTLIATANQGSEATYESGFVIDKFPISRPNLTFSTLTVSNMSPEDSSIYLCSVGPALNTEAFFGQGTRLTVV.